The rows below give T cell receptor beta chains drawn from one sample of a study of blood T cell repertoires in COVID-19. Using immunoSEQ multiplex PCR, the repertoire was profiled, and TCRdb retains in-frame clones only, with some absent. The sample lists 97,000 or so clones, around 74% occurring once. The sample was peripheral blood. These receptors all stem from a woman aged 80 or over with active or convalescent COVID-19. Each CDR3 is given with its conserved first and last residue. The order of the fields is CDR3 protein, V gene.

CDR3 protein: CASSFRGPYTGELFF; V gene: TRBV28
CDR3 protein: CASSLGGKETQYF; V gene: TRBV11-1
CDR3 protein: CASKLGTGSHEQYF; V gene: TRBV19
CDR3 protein: CARISGQGTTGYTF; V gene: TRBV6-5
CDR3 protein: CASPAPGDYGYTF; V gene: TRBV6-5
CDR3 protein: CATSPGQGLAGAYNEQFF; V gene: TRBV24-1
CDR3 protein: CASSIPGLAGGTYEQYF; V gene: TRBV7-9
CDR3 protein: CSVDSKETRNYGYTF; V gene: TRBV29-1
CDR3 protein: CASSDLAQVNEQFF; V gene: TRBV5-1
CDR3 protein: CASSLAATARSVLDEKLFF; V gene: TRBV5-8
CDR3 protein: CASSLGQGAPKNIQYF; V gene: TRBV13
CDR3 protein: CASSFGTSGRAETQYF; V gene: TRBV19
CDR3 protein: CASSLTSGRVADTQYF; V gene: TRBV10-1
CDR3 protein: CASSSGQGPLGEQYF; V gene: TRBV2
CDR3 protein: CASSLGRTSGIRETQYF; V gene: TRBV5-1
CDR3 protein: CASSFVGTANTEAFF; V gene: TRBV5-1
CDR3 protein: CASSLRGLVAEAFF; V gene: TRBV27
CDR3 protein: CASRPFGTFSYNEQFF; V gene: TRBV7-9
CDR3 protein: CASSRSGTSGLNEQFF; V gene: TRBV4-2
CDR3 protein: CASSSQGAEQYF; V gene: TRBV5-1
CDR3 protein: CASSLPSGRAAGELFF; V gene: TRBV5-4
CDR3 protein: CASSSGLLSFEGSYNEQFF; V gene: TRBV7-9
CDR3 protein: CASSGIGLAGRTDTQYF; V gene: TRBV5-1
CDR3 protein: CASSPAEGGSLSDTQYF; V gene: TRBV19
CDR3 protein: CASSSDGQGETQAFF; V gene: TRBV27
CDR3 protein: CASSLVGREYAEQFF; V gene: TRBV7-3
CDR3 protein: CASSFSPSFGEQFF; V gene: TRBV28
CDR3 protein: CASSPKTSYSYEQYF; V gene: TRBV27
CDR3 protein: CASSSRGGLANVLTF; V gene: TRBV19
CDR3 protein: CASTGQAKNQPQHF; V gene: TRBV19
CDR3 protein: CATRGRERTDTQYF; V gene: TRBV19
CDR3 protein: CASRSTGVNQPQHF; V gene: TRBV19
CDR3 protein: CASSFGQGEADTQYF; V gene: TRBV7-3
CDR3 protein: CASSEVWLEGAYGYTF; V gene: TRBV2
CDR3 protein: CASSTGTSGNTIYF; V gene: TRBV4-1
CDR3 protein: CASSSWTGRRNSPLHF; V gene: TRBV6-2/TRBV6-3
CDR3 protein: CASRDSLNSPLHF; V gene: TRBV19
CDR3 protein: CASSGATRTKAFF; V gene: TRBV18
CDR3 protein: CASSTPGQGSYEQYF; V gene: TRBV28
CDR3 protein: CASSRLAGGYNEQFF; V gene: TRBV19
CDR3 protein: CASSVRQGDGYTF; V gene: TRBV9
CDR3 protein: CASSDPFAYEQYF; V gene: TRBV2
CDR3 protein: CASSLTSGSSYEQYF; V gene: TRBV7-2
CDR3 protein: CASSIQGLAFF; V gene: TRBV19
CDR3 protein: CASSEGQAFYNEQFF; V gene: TRBV2
CDR3 protein: CASSPARGGTEQYF; V gene: TRBV5-1
CDR3 protein: CASSLTSTEQYF; V gene: TRBV18
CDR3 protein: CASSLVGTSGGGTDTQYF; V gene: TRBV5-1
CDR3 protein: CASSPRDRGMDTQYF; V gene: TRBV5-1
CDR3 protein: CASSPMEGGLGETQYF; V gene: TRBV21-1
CDR3 protein: CASSRWDRGAGSSYNEQFF; V gene: TRBV9
CDR3 protein: CASSRMAGGYEQYF; V gene: TRBV7-2
CDR3 protein: CASSLSPGVYGYTF; V gene: TRBV28
CDR3 protein: CASSHSNSNQPQHF; V gene: TRBV6-5
CDR3 protein: CASSESTSYEQYF; V gene: TRBV6-1